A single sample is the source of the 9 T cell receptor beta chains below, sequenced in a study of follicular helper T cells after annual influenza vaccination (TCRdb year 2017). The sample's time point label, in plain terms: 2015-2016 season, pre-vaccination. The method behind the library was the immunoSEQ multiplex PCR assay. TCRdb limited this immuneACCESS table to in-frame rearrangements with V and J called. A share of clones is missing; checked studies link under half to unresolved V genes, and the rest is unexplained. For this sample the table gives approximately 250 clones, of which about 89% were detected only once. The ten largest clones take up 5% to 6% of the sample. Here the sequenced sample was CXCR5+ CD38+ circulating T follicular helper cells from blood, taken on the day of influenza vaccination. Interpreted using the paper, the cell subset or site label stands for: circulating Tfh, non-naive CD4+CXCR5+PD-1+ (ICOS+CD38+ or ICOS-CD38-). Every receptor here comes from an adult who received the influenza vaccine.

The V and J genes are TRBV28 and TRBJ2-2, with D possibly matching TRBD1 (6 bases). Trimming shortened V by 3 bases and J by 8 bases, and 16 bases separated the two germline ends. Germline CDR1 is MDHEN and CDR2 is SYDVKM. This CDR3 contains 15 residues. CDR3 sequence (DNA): TGTGCCAGCAGTTTCGCCCGGACAGCGACAGGGGAGCTGTTTTTT. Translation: CASSFARTATGELFF. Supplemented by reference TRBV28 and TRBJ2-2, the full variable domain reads DVKVTQSSRYLVKRTGEKVFLECVQDMDHENMFWYRQDPGLGLRLIYFSYDVKMKEKGDIPEGYSVSREKKERFSLILESASTNQTSMYLCASSFARTATGELFFGEGSRLTVL.

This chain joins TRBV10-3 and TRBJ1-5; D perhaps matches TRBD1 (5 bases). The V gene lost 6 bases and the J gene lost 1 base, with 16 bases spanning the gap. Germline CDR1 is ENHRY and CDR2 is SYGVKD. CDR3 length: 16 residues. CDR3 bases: TGTGCCATCAGCCCCGGGGGTACTCGAAGCAATCAGCCCCAGCATTTT. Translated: CAISPGGTRSNQPQHF.

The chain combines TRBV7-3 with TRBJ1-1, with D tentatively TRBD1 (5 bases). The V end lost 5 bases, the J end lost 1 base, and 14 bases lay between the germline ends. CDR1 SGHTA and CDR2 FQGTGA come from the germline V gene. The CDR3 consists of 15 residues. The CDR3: CASSLQQATNTEAFF. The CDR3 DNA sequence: TGTGCCAGCAGCCTTCAACAGGCGACGAACACTGAAGCTTTCTTT. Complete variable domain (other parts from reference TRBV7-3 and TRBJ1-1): GAGVSQTPSNKVTEKGKYVELRCDPISGHTALYWYRQSLGQGPEFLIYFQGTGAADDSGLPNDRFFAVRPEGSVSTLKIQRTERGDSAVYLCASSLQQATNTEAFFGQGTRLTVV.

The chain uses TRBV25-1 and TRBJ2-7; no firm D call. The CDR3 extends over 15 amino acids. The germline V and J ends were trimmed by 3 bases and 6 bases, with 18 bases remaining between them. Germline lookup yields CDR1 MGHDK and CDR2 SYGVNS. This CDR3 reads CASSENPPAVGEQYF. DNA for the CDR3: TGTGCCAGCAGTGAGAACCCCCCGGCAGTCGGCGAGCAGTACTTC.

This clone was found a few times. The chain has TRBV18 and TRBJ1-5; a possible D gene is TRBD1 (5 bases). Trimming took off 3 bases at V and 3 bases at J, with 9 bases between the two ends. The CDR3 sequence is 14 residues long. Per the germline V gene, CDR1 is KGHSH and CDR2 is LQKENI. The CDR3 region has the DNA TGTGCCAGCTCACCCTCGGGGGACAATCAGCCCCAGCATTTT. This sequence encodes CASSPSGDNQPQHF.

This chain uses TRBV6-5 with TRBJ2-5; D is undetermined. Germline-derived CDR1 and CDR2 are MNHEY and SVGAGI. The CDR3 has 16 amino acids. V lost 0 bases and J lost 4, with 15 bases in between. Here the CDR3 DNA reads TGTGCCAGCAGTTACTCGTTCGAGCGATTTCGAGAGACCCAGTACTTC. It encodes CASSYSFERFRETQYF.

CDR3 loop: CASSFKLNEQYF. For the CDR3, the DNA is TGTGCCAGCAGCTTCAAATTAAATGAGCAGTACTTC. The rearrangement joins TRBV13 to TRBJ2-7; no definite D call. V lost 3 bases and J lost 7, with 10 bases in between. Germline loops: CDR1 PRHDT, CDR2 FYEKMQ (reference sequence). The CDR3 totals 12 residues.

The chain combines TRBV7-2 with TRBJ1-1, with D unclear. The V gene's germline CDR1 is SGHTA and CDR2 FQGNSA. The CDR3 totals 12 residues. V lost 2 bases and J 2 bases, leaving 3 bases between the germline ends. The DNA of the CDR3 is TGTGCCAGCAGCTTAACTAACACTGAAGCTTTCTTT. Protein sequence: CASSLTNTEAFF.

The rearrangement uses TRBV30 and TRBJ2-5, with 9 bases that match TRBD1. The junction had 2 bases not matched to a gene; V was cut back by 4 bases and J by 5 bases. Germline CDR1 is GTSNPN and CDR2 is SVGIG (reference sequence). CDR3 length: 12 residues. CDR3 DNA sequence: TGTGCCTGGACCGGGACAGGGGAGACCCAGTACTTC. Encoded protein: CAWTGTGETQYF.